A single TCR beta chain is shown here with its context. What it recognizes is unknown. The record originates from a study of CD8 T cells in Susac syndrome. For the study at large: Patients with Susac syndrome, at blood draw, were therapy-naive, on corticosteroids, or on intravenous immunoglobulin alone. Study results and caveats: CD4+ T cell repertoires in Susac syndrome lacked clonal expansion. That the number of individuals in its TCR sequencing and HLA analysis was relatively small was acknowledged by the study.

An amount of RNA that ranged from 0.5 to 1 ug was reverse transcribed with random hexamers. The amplification used immunoSEQ multiplex PCR on TCR beta CDR3; it spanned 54 Vbeta and 13 Jbeta. TCRdb re-called the immunoSEQ multiplex PCR reads with MiXCR, one entry per CDR3 protein. The repertoire holds under 200,000 distinct CDR3 sequences, with roughly 92% as singletons. V lost 5 bases to trimming and J lost 4 bases; unmatched junction nucleotides: 13. CDR3 size: 17 residues. Germline CDR1 reads LNHDA; CDR2 reads SQIVND (reference sequence). The sample consisted of CD4+ T cells from PBMCs. The sequence came from a human donor with Susac syndrome. The chain uses TRBV19 and TRBJ1-5; the match to TRBD1 covers 8 bases. CDR3 protein: CASSFGQGNVGNQPQHF. Here the CDR3 DNA reads TGTGCCAGTAGTTTTGGACAGGGAAACGTGGGGAATCAGCCCCAGCATTTT.